The clone carrying this T cell receptor (beta chain) was counted at least ten times. The antigen is unknown. The library was built from 400 to 500 ng RNA with molecular barcoded adaptors for alpha/delta and beta/gamma chains. MiXCR was run by TCRdb on the reads, yielding one entry per CDR3 protein. The sample carries 57,000 or so distinct CDR3 sequences, roughly 18% recorded once. This entry comes from a study of read filtering for tumor transcriptome and immune sequencing. On the study more broadly: TCR-mapped reads were about 4.05 to 10.27 million with IR-seq versus roughly 80 to 1,300 with RNA-seq.

Germline values: CDR1 SGHTA, CDR2 FQGNSA. This CDR3 is built from 15 residues. Trimming pared 4 bases from V and 0 bases from J, leaving 10 bases between. Study results and limitations: About four fifths of IR-seq clonotypes had a single read, yet these held about 3.4% of reads.

The sample was a population of CD138-negative cells sorted from bone marrow. This clonotype was sampled from a donor over 35 with multiple myeloma. The chain links TRBV7-2 to TRBJ2-1; perhaps TRBD2 as D (6 bases). This CDR3 reads CASSYGGVSYNEQFF. As DNA, the CDR3 is TGTGCCAGCAGCTATGGAGGGGTCTCCTACAATGAGCAGTTCTTC.